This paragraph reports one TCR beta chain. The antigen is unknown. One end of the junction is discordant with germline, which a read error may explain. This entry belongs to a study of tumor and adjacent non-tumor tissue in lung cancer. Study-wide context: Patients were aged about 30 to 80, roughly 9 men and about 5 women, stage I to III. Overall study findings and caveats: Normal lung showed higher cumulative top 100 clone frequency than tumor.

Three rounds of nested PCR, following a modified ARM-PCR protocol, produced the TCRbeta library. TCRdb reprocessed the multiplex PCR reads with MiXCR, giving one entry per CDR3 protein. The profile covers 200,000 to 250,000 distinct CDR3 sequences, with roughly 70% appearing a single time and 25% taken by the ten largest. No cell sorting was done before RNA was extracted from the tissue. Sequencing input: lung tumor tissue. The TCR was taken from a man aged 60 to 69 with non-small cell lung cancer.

CDR3 in amino acids: CSARADNLYEQYF. DNA for the CDR3: TGCAGTGCCAGAGCCGATAACCTATACGAGCAGTACTTC. This chain uses TRBV20-1 with TRBJ2-7; D unresolved. Germline V gene data show CDR1 as DFQATT and CDR2 as SNEGSKA (reference sequence). The CDR3 runs to 13 residues.